One T cell receptor beta chain is described in this entry. What it recognizes is unknown. This CDR3 spans 12 amino acids. Trimming left V 6 bases short and J 4 bases short, with 9 bases between. Germline CDR1 is MNHEY and CDR2 is SVGAGI. The data were taken from a study of cytomegalovirus exposure and HLA in healthy donors. Points from the study as a whole: Altogether, 160 or so TCR beta chains were recorded as cytomegalovirus-associated. The tendency of first-cohort TCR clusters to co-occur in the roughly 130 validation repertoires emerged from a later analysis.

Assay: immunoSEQ multiplex PCR; the TCRdb copy retains only in-frame clones and omits some. The sample lists fewer than 200,000 clones, around 85% occurring once. Sequences were obtained from PBMCs. The chain carries TRBV6-5 and TRBJ2-5, with a tentative D call TRBD2 (5 bases). The sequence was collected from a man aged 18 to 29 in good health and CMV-seropositive. The CDR3 sequence: CASRGVGETQYF. CDR3 coding DNA: TGTGCCAGCAGGGGAGTCGGAGAGACCCAGTACTTC.